The 20 T cell receptor beta chains reported below all come from one sample, sequenced in a study of OX40 agonist ivuxolimab in advanced cancers. Clones were read by immunoSEQ multiplex PCR, and TCRdb kept only the in-frame ones, dropping some. The repertoire holds tens of thousands of clones, around 90% seen once, with roughly 9.7% in the top ten. The source was CD4+ or CD8+ T cells sorted from blood, collected in a trial of the OX40 agonist ivuxolimab. Source of these receptors: an adult with an advanced solid tumor such as melanoma, head and neck, liver or kidney cancer.

As DNA, the CDR3 is TGTGCCAGCAGCTCCGACAGGGGGCTCAACGAGCAGTACTTC. This gives the protein CASSSDRGLNEQYF. The V call is TRBV7-8, the J call TRBJ2-7; 10 nucleotides line up with TRBD1. Germline CDR1 and CDR2: SGHVS and FQNEAQ. This CDR3 has 14 amino acids. After removal of 4 bases from V and 5 bases from J, the junction contained 5 bases not matched to a gene.

Written as DNA, the CDR3 is TGCGCCAGCAGCAAGCCGACCGGCACAGATACGCAGTATTTT. This encodes CASSKPTGTDTQYF. The chain is built from TRBV5-1 and TRBJ2-3; the D is unclear. The V end was cut by 4 bases, the J end by 1 base, with 10 bases between. Germline CDR1 and CDR2: SGHRS and YFSETQ. The CDR3 has 14 amino acids. Based on the CDR3 plus reference TRBV5-1 and TRBJ2-3, the full variable domain is KAGVTQTPRYLIKTRGQQVTLSCSPISGHRSVSWYQQTPGQGLQFLFEYFSETQRNKGNFPGRFSGRQFSNSRSEMNVSTLELGDSALYLCASSKPTGTDTQYFGPGTRLTVL.

The rearrangement joins TRBV27 to TRBJ2-1; D gene uncertain. Germline assignment: CDR1 MNHEY and CDR2 SMNVEV (reference sequence). Trimming took 6 bases from V and 2 from J, leaving 8 bases between them. The CDR3 runs 13 residues. CDR3 sequence (DNA): TGTGCCAGCAGGCTTCCCCCCTACAATGAGCAGTTCTTC. The encoded protein is CASRLPPYNEQFF.

V gene TRBV9 combines with J gene TRBJ2-2; TRBD2 might be the D (6 bases). The CDR3 is made up of 15 amino acids. Germline lookup yields CDR1 SGDLS and CDR2 YYNGEE. Trimming removed 3 bases from V and 6 bases from J, with 15 bases in between. The DNA for the CDR3 is TGTGCCAGCAGCGAGGGCGGGACGCGGGCCGGGGAGCTGTTTTTT. Its translation is CASSEGGTRAGELFF.

The chain has TRBV25-1 and TRBJ1-2; D unclear. This CDR3 spans 15 amino acids. Trimming removed 0 bases at V and 3 bases at J, with 11 bases between. Germline V CDR1 and CDR2: MGHDK, SYGVNS. The CDR3 DNA reads as TGTGCCAGCAGTGAATATAATGACGGCTACTATGGCTACACCTTC. Protein sequence: CASSEYNDGYYGYTF.

This chain joins TRBV7-9 and TRBJ2-3, with D possibly being TRBD2 (6 bases). V was clipped by 3 bases and J by 1 base, with 8 bases between them. This CDR3 region has 14 residues. The germline CDR1 and CDR2 sequences are SEHNR and FQNEAQ (reference sequence). CDR3 sequence reads: CASSFGGGTDTQYF. CDR3 sequence (DNA): TGTGCCAGCAGCTTCGGCGGGGGCACAGATACGCAGTATTTT.

This clone has only one observation. The rearrangement joins TRBV5-6 to TRBJ2-7, with a weak D call TRBD2 (5 bases). V lost 5 bases and J 4 bases, leaving 13 bases between the germline ends. The CDR3 runs to 13 residues. Germline loops: CDR1 SGHDT, CDR2 YYEEEE. The CDR3 region has the DNA TGTGCCAGCAGTTCCGGGATGAAATACGAGCAGTACTTC. Encoded protein: CASSSGMKYEQYF.

In this sample, this clone turned up once. The chain combines TRBV12-5 with TRBJ2-5; D unclear. Germline values: CDR1 LGHNT, CDR2 FRNRAP. The length of the CDR3 is 13 residues. V was cut by 1 base and J by 5 bases, with 8 bases left in between. CDR3 sequence: CASGLAGWETQYF. CDR3 DNA: TGTGCTAGTGGTTTGGCAGGTTGGGAGACCCAGTACTTC.

The J gene is TRBJ2-5, the V gene TRBV28, with 9 positions matching TRBD1. TRBJ2-7 matches the DNA end more closely, so the J call is doubtful. This CDR3 spans 14 amino acids. Looked up from germline, CDR1 is MDHEN and CDR2 is SYDVKM. As DNA, the CDR3 is TGTGCCAGCAGTTTCGGGACAGGGACCTACGAGCAGTACTTC. This codes for CASSFGTGTYEQYF.

V usage is TRBV19 and J usage is TRBJ2-7, with D tentatively TRBD2 (5 bases). Trimming stripped 3 bases from V and 7 bases from J, with 13 bases between. The CDR3 totals 13 residues. The germline CDR1 and CDR2 sequences are LNHDA and SQIVND (reference sequence). In DNA form, the CDR3 reads TGTGCCAGTAGTATCGAGGACTGGGGTGAGCAGTACTTC. Its translation is CASSIEDWGEQYF.

The chain recombines TRBV6-1 with TRBJ1-4, with 8 bases matching TRBD1. This CDR3 has 14 residues. Trimming removed 6 bases from V and 8 bases from J; junction bases left unmatched: 8. Germline-derived CDR1 and CDR2 are MNHNS and SASEGT. The CDR3 spells CASSLDREWEKLFF. For the CDR3, the DNA is TGTGCCAGCAGCCTGGACAGGGAATGGGAAAAACTGTTTTTT.

The rearrangement uses TRBV19 and TRBJ2-1; D is ambiguous. This CDR3 comprises 14 residues. V was shortened by 5 bases and J by 3 bases, with 11 bases between the two germline ends. CDR1 and CDR2 (germline): LNHDA, SQIVND (reference sequence). The CDR3 DNA sequence: TGTGCCAGTAGTTCGCCTGACCGCTACAATGAGCAGTTCTTC. Its protein is CASSSPDRYNEQFF.

The rearrangement joins TRBV9 to TRBJ1-3; no reliable D call. The germline V gene has CDR1 SGDLS and CDR2 YYNGEE. The CDR3 runs to 14 residues. Between the trimmed V and J ends, which lost 3 bases and 0 bases, there was a span of 7 bases. The DNA of the CDR3 is TGTGCCAGCAGCGACGTCTACTCTGGAAACACCATATATTTT. This encodes CASSDVYSGNTIYF.

This clone was recorded once. The chain combines TRBV30 with TRBJ2-2; D is uncertain. In germline, CDR1 is GTSNPN, CDR2 SVGIG (reference sequence). V lost 5 bases to trimming and J lost 8 bases, with 9 bases between them. The CDR3 totals 11 residues. The CDR3 DNA reads as TGTGCCTGGGCACCAGGAGGGGAGCTGTTTTTT. Residues: CAWAPGGELFF.

The chain joins TRBV19 to TRBJ1-5; D perhaps matches TRBD1 (5 bases). Germline V gene lookup returns CDR1 LNHDA and CDR2 SQIVND (reference sequence). The CDR3 spans 14 residues. Trimming cost V 3 bases and J 2 bases, with 8 bases left between them. CDR3 coding DNA: TGTGCCAGTAGTATGGGGCAGGGCAATCAGCCCCAGCATTTT. Amino acids: CASSMGQGNQPQHF.

V is TRBV27 and J is TRBJ2-7, with D possibly being TRBD1 or TRBD2 (6 bases each). The V end was cut by 5 bases, the J end by 3 bases, with 17 bases between. CDR1 and CDR2 (germline): MNHEY, SMNVEV (reference sequence). This CDR3 spans 15 amino acids. The CDR3 loop reads CASSGQIGGIYEQYF. CDR3 DNA: TGTGCCAGCAGTGGACAGATCGGCGGGATCTACGAGCAGTACTTC.

This chain joins TRBV2 and TRBJ2-7; 7 bases agree with TRBD2. The germline CDR1 and CDR2 sequences are SNHLY and FYNNEI. V lost 10 bases to trimming and J lost 5 bases; unmatched junction nucleotides: 11. CDR3 length: 13 residues. The CDR3: CATMGGGFNEQYF. The CDR3 DNA sequence: TGTGCCACCATGGGGGGGGGATTCAACGAGCAGTACTTC.

This chain uses TRBV7-8 with TRBJ2-2, with TRBD1 matching over 7 bases. The V gene end was trimmed by 2 bases and the J gene end by 2 bases; junction bases not matched to a gene: 5. Germline CDR1 SGHVS, CDR2 FQNEAQ. The CDR3 has 16 residues. CDR3 nucleotides: TGTGCCAGCAGCTTACCAACAGGGGATAACACCGGGGAGCTGTTTTTT. Amino acids: CASSLPTGDNTGELFF.

The CDR3 spells CASSVGLTTNEQYF. CDR3 coding DNA: TGTGCCAGCAGCGTAGGACTAACAACCAACGAGCAGTACTTC. The V gene is TRBV9, the J gene TRBJ2-7; maybe TRBD2 (5 bases). Trimming stripped 0 bases from V and 5 bases from J, with 12 bases between. The CDR3 spans 14 residues. In germline, CDR1 is SGDLS, CDR2 YYNGEE.

In DNA form, the CDR3 reads TGTGCCAGTAGTTCCCCTTCGCTACTAGCGGACGGGCTCATTCAGTACTTC. Amino acid sequence: CASSSPSLLADGLIQYF. This chain links TRBV19 with TRBJ2-4; 8 nucleotides match TRBD2. The CDR3 extends over 17 amino acids. CDR1 is LNHDA, CDR2 SQIVND, per germline (reference sequence). V shed 5 bases and J 9 bases; nucleotides not matched to a gene: 18.